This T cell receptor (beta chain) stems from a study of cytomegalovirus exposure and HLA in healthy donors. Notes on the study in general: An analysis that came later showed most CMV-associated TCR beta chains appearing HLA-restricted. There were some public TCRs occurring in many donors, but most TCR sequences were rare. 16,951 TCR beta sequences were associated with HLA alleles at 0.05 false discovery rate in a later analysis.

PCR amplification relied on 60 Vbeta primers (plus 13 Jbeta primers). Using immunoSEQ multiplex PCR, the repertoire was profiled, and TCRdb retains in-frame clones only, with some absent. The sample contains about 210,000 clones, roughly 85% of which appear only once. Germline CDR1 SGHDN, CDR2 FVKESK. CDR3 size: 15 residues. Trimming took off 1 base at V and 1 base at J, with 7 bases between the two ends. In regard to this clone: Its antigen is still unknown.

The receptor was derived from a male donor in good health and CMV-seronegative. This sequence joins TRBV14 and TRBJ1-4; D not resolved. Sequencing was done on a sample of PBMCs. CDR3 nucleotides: TGTGCCAGCAGCCAAGGTCTCCGAACTAATGAAAAACTGTTTTTT. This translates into CASSQGLRTNEKLFF.